This T cell receptor (beta chain) was sequenced for a study of blood T cells in healthy people across ages. Study results and limitations: Long-lived and aged donors differed, with more naive CD4+ cells and higher diversity in the long-lived. Age advanced and TCR beta diversity per million T cells fell, roughly linearly.

Using a J-beta primer mix together with a sample-barcoded 5' primer, a second PCR was run for roughly 6 to 11 cycles. Each cDNA molecule, via a template-switch adaptor with 12 random nucleotides, was tagged. One entry per CDR3 protein results from TCRdb running MiXCR on the 5' RACE reads. The table lists about 280,000 distinct CDR3 sequences, 25% to 30% of them singletons, with around 30% in the top ten. CDR3 size: 13 residues. Samples had at least 6.5 million PBMCs isolated from them. This clonotype has a handful of counts. The antigen is not known. The chain carries TRBV12-3 or TRBV12-4 and TRBJ2-7, with 12 bases identical to TRBD2. TRBJ2-1 explains the end of the DNA better; the J call may be wrong. The source of this sequence is a woman between 70 and 85 years old in good health. Specimen: blood. CDR3 in amino acids: CASSTGLAGEQFF. CDR3 bases: TGTGCCAGCAGTACCGGACTAGCGGGGGAGCAGTTCTTC.